This T cell receptor beta chain was found in a study of vaccination effects on CD4 cells after COVID-19. Points from the study as a whole: At late timepoints after vaccination, vaccine- and infection-induced clones shrank markedly.

Concerning this clone itself: Its antigen remains unknown.

Assay: immunoSEQ multiplex PCR; the TCRdb copy retains only in-frame clones and omits some. The sample yields approximately 26,000 clones, 69% seen once. Before sequencing took place, the ViraFEST assay used viral peptide pools to expand antigen-specific CD4+ T cells. Following a 10-day culture, CD4+ T cells were purified. The infection with SARS-CoV-2 (confirmed by PCR) occurred in this person between March and December 2020. Half of the medium was exchanged for IL-2 medium on both days 3 and 7. Sequenced here: CD4+ T cells from PBMCs cultured with SARS-CoV-2 spike peptides, sampled before COVID-19 vaccination. The sequence derives from a human donor who had a prior SARS-CoV-2 infection.

CDR3 DNA: TGTGCCACCAGCAGGGGAACCCGCAATCAGCCCCAGCATTTT. It encodes CATSRGTRNQPQHF. This sequence joins TRBV15 and TRBJ1-5; no clear D. This CDR3 is built from 14 residues. Trimming removed 3 bases at V and 2 bases at J, with 8 bases between. Per germline, CDR1 LNHNV and CDR2 YYDKDF (reference sequence).